The 10 T cell receptor beta chains in this list originate from one sample, sequenced in a study of blood T cell repertoires in COVID-19. Profiled with immunoSEQ multiplex PCR; TCRdb holds only in-frame clones, not every one. The sample lists some 290,000 clones, about nine tenths seen once, with about a tenth in the top ten. The sample consisted of PBMCs or T cells enriched from blood (not recorded which). The source of these receptors is a woman between 25 and 40 years old who had recovered from COVID-19.

V gene TRBV19 combines with J gene TRBJ1-6; D is perhaps TRBD1 (5 bases). The CDR3 extends over 14 amino acids. CDR1 LNHDA and CDR2 SQIVND come from the germline V gene (reference sequence). The germline V and J ends were trimmed by 3 bases and 10 bases, with 13 bases remaining between them. Here the CDR3 reads CASSILQGSSPLHF. CDR3 DNA sequence: TGTGCCAGTAGTATTCTCCAGGGTTCATCACCCCTCCACTTT.

This rearrangement joins TRBV10-3 to TRBJ1-1, with D uncertain. Germline V lookup: CDR1 ENHRY, CDR2 SYGVKD. The ends were cut back, 7 bases at V and 0 bases at J, with 12 bases in the middle. The CDR3 is 14 residues long. As DNA, the CDR3 is TGTGCCATCAAAGGGAGAGAGATGAACACTGAAGCTTTCTTT. Translated: CAIKGREMNTEAFF.

The CDR3 nucleotides read TGTGCCAGCAGTTTTAGACAGGGCTTCGCTGAAGCTTTCTTT. This sequence encodes CASSFRQGFAEAFF. This chain uses TRBV27 with TRBJ1-1; 7 bases fit TRBD1. J gave up 6 bases and V 3 bases, and 7 bases lay outside the gene matches. Germline V gene lookup returns CDR1 MNHEY and CDR2 SMNVEV (reference sequence). The CDR3 extends over 14 amino acids.

This clone was detected a few times. Other DNA sequences in this sample translate to the same CDR3. The chain has TRBV6-5 and TRBJ2-1; the D is unclear. The germline V and J ends were trimmed by 3 bases and 8 bases, with 5 bases remaining between them. This CDR3 is 11 amino acids long. Germline V gene lookup returns CDR1 MNHEY and CDR2 SVGAGI. The CDR3 sequence is CASSYIDEQFF. The CDR3 nucleotides read TGTGCCAGCAGTTATATCGATGAGCAGTTCTTC.

The chain recombines TRBV10-3 with TRBJ2-1; possible D gene TRBD2, 6 bases. This CDR3 is 16 amino acids long. Per the germline V gene, CDR1 is ENHRY and CDR2 is SYGVKD. The V gene lost 0 bases and the J gene lost 1 base, with 10 bases spanning the gap. The DNA of the CDR3 is TGTGCCATCAGTGAGTCGACTGGAGGGTCCTACAATGAGCAGTTCTTC. The encoded protein is CAISESTGGSYNEQFF.

V is TRBV1 and J is TRBJ2-1; no check of the table's D call, TRBD2, against the DNA was made. TRBV1 is given as a pseudogene. This CDR3 has 14 amino acids. CDR3 loop: CTSSHVTSRDEQFF. CDR3 sequence (DNA): TGCACCAGCAGCCATGTGACTAGCAGGGATGAGCAGTTCTTC.

This clone appeared a few times. This rearrangement joins TRBV19 to TRBJ1-1; D may be TRBD1 (5 bases). The ends were cut back, 7 bases at V and 2 bases at J, with 8 bases in the middle. Germline V gene sequence: CDR1 LNHDA, CDR2 SQIVND (reference sequence). This CDR3 spans 12 amino acids. CDR3 sequence reads: CASIQGNTEAFF. Written as DNA, the CDR3 is TGTGCCAGTATTCAGGGAAACACTGAAGCTTTCTTT.

The rearrangement uses TRBV5-1 and TRBJ2-5; D gene unclear. Trimming pared 0 bases from V and 3 bases from J, leaving 9 bases between. The CDR3 contains 14 residues. Germline V gene data show CDR1 as SGHRS and CDR2 as YFSETQ. In DNA, the CDR3 is TGCGCCAGCAGCTTGGGCTTTCAGGAAGAGACCCAGTACTTC. It is translated as CASSLGFQEETQYF.

This chain's CDR3 is CASSLAGTTDTQYF. CDR3 nucleotides: TGCGCCAGCAGCTTGGCGGGTACCACAGATACGCAGTATTTT. J is TRBJ2-3 and V is TRBV5-1; D is ambiguous. The ends were cut back, 0 bases at V and 2 bases at J, with 7 bases in the middle. Germline V gene data show CDR1 as SGHRS and CDR2 as YFSETQ. There are 14 residues in the CDR3.

J is TRBJ2-7 and V is TRBV18, with 7 bases that match TRBD2. J gave up 1 base and V 1 base, and 7 bases lay outside the gene matches. The CDR3 contains 16 residues. Germline CDR1 and CDR2: KGHSH and LQKENI. The CDR3 loop is CASSPREGTVSYEQYF. The DNA of the CDR3 is TGTGCCAGCTCACCACGGGAGGGGACCGTTTCCTACGAGCAGTACTTC.